This TCR beta chain was observed in a study of technical replicates of blood from several donors (dated by TCRdb to about 2017). The CDR3 numbers 12 residues from cysteine through phenylalanine. The kept DNA is CDR3 alone, 36 bases in frame from the first base. The germline V gene gives CDR1 as SNHLY and CDR2 as FYNNEI. Deletion took 4 bases off V and 5 bases off J, with a span of 6 bases between the germline ends. To note about this clone: Its antigen remains undetermined. No clone much larger than this one lies a single base away; base qualities are absent.

The method was the immunoSEQ multiplex PCR assay. Here the immuneACCESS table is served through TCRdb, limited to in-frame sequences with V and J called. Missing clones are a known gap in these copies; in checked studies unresolved V genes cover under half, and the rest lacks a known reason. This sample is represented by roughly 70,000 clones; just under 95% of them were singletons. Roughly 0.37% of the sample goes to the ten largest clones. The sequence links TRBV2 to TRBJ1-5, with the D gene too uncertain to name. Source material: T cells isolated from PBMCs. This TCR came from a human donor in good health. The CDR3 region reads CASSAEYQPQHF. In nucleotide form, the sequence is TGTGCCAGCAGTGCAGAATATCAGCCCCAGCATTTT.